This TCR beta chain came from a study of T cells in Graves' hyperthyroidism and ophthalmopathy. Authors of the study amplified TCR beta CDR3 regions from RNA transcripts. Primed by the HTBI set, a first-round RT-PCR was run on the TCR CDR3. TCRdb used MiXCR to reprocess the multiplex PCR reads, holding one entry per CDR3 protein. The sample yields 600,000 to 750,000 distinct CDR3 sequences, 17% seen once. There are many counts of this clonotype. CDR3 length: 17 amino acids. Germline-derived CDR1 and CDR2 are SEHNR and FQNEAQ (reference sequence). Trimming cost V 4 bases and J 1 base; bases outside gene matches: 11.

Specimen: blood. This clonotype was obtained from a man over 45 with Graves' hyperthyroidism. This chain links TRBV7-9 with TRBJ1-1, with TRBD1 matching over 8 bases. CDR3 loop: CASSSRQGIAANTEAFF. DNA of the CDR3: TGTGCCAGCAGCTCTCGACAGGGGATCGCTGCGAACACTGAAGCTTTCTTT.